A single sample gave rise to the 18 T cell receptor beta chains below, sequenced in a study of CD8 T cells in ankylosing spondylitis. TCRdb analysed the 5' RACE reads with MiXCR anew, one entry per CDR3 protein. The table records 45,000 to 60,000 distinct CDR3 sequences, roughly 7.4% of them present only once. Material: blood, either unsorted or a sorted T cell fraction (not recorded which). The receptors originated from a female donor with ankylosing spondylitis or in good health (not recorded which).

The sample holds a few counts of this clonotype. This chain joins TRBV9 and TRBJ2-6; 10 positions match TRBD1. The CDR3 totals 18 residues. Germline CDR1 reads SGDLS; CDR2 reads YYNGEE. Germline trimming cut 1 base from V and 2 bases from J; bases unmatched to any gene: 6. The chain's CDR3 is CASSVTTGGLTGANVLTF. The CDR3 nucleotides read TGTGCCAGCAGCGTAACGACAGGGGGCTTAACTGGGGCCAACGTCCTGACTTTC. Drawing the rest from reference TRBV9 and TRBJ2-6, the complete variable domain is DSGVTQTPKHLITATGQRVTLRCSPRSGDLSVYWYQQSLDQGLQFLIQYYNGEERAKGNILERFSAQQFPDLHSELNLSSLELGDSALYFCASSVTTGGLTGANVLTFGAGSRLTVL.

V is TRBV29-1 and J is TRBJ1-5; a weak D match, TRBD1 (5 bases). Looked up from germline, CDR1 is SQVTM and CDR2 is ANQGSEA. The CDR3 has 13 amino acids. Deletions cut 6 bases from V and 4 bases from J, with 13 bases between. Here the CDR3 reads CSVAIQENQPQHF. The DNA for the CDR3 is TGCAGCGTCGCAATACAGGAGAATCAGCCCCAGCATTTT.

This clonotype was seen ten or more times. The chain is built from TRBV12-3 or TRBV12-4 and TRBJ2-1; no clear D. The CDR3 contains 13 residues. V was trimmed by 0 bases and J by 10 bases, leaving 10 bases between them. The CDR3: CASSLATKKEQFF. The CDR3 DNA reads TGTGCCAGCAGTTTAGCCACAAAGAAGGAGCAGTTCTTC.

This clonotype appeared many times. CDR3 amino acids: CSARVLRYPYGYTF. As DNA, the CDR3 is TGCAGTGCTAGAGTGTTGAGGTACCCCTATGGCTACACCTTC. This rearrangement joins TRBV20-1 to TRBJ1-2; D not certain. Trimming pared 1 base from V and 4 bases from J, leaving 13 bases between. The CDR3 covers 14 residues. Germline V lookup: CDR1 DFQATT, CDR2 SNEGSKA (reference sequence).

A word on this clonotype: The junction differs from germline at one of its ends, possibly a read error. This chain joins TRBV5-5 and TRBJ1-5, with TRBD1 matching over 9 bases. Germline CDR1 and CDR2: SGHKS and YYEKEE (reference sequence). This CDR3 has 15 amino acids. Here the CDR3 DNA reads TGTGGCAGCAGCTTCGGGGGACAGGGTAACCAGCCCCAGCATTTT. Its protein product is CGSSFGGQGNQPQHF.

This clonotype was seen at least ten times. V is TRBV7-9 and J is TRBJ1-6, with D perhaps TRBD1 (5 bases). Trimming shortened V by 3 bases and J by 6 bases, and 12 bases separated the two germline ends. This CDR3 comprises 15 residues. The germline V gene encodes CDR1 SEHNR and CDR2 FQNEAQ (reference sequence). CDR3: CASSLQGTGNSPLHF. CDR3 coding DNA: TGTGCCAGCAGCTTGCAGGGTACCGGTAATTCACCCCTCCACTTT.

This clonotype was found many times. The chain has TRBV20-1 and TRBJ2-2; D call uncertain. V lost 2 bases, J lost 4 bases, and 11 bases lay in between. Germline CDR1 reads DFQATT; CDR2 reads SNEGSKA (reference sequence). This CDR3 contains 14 residues. CDR3: CSARREFGTGELFF. The CDR3 coding sequence is TGCAGTGCTAGAAGGGAATTCGGCACCGGGGAGCTGTTTTTT.

This clonotype was found many times. V is TRBV14 and J is TRBJ2-3; 8 bases align to TRBD2. CDR3 length: 21 residues. The V and J ends lost 1 base and 2 bases, in that order; junction bases with no gene match: 20. Looked up from germline, CDR1 is SGHDN and CDR2 is FVKESK. The DNA of the CDR3 is TGTGCCAGCAGCCAAGCTCTGTGGCGGGGGGCGAATATCGAAACCACAGATACGCAGTATTTT. Translating it yields CASSQALWRGANIETTDTQYF.

The V and J genes are TRBV7-2 and TRBJ1-6; 8 bases are a match to TRBD1. Germline CDR1 reads SGHTA; CDR2 reads FQGNSA. The CDR3 is 14 residues long. V shed 3 bases, J shed 8 bases, and the junction held 3 bases outside the gene matches. The CDR3 DNA sequence: TGTGCCAGCAGCTTCGCAGGGGGCTATTCACCCCTCCACTTT. This sequence encodes CASSFAGGYSPLHF. Drawing the rest from reference TRBV7-2 and TRBJ1-6, the complete variable domain is GAGVSQSPSNKVTEKGKDVELRCDPISGHTALYWYRQSLGQGLEFLIYFQGNSAPDKSGLPSDRFSAERTGGSVSTLTIQRTQQEDSAVYLCASSFAGGYSPLHFGNGTRLTVT.

In this sample, this clonotype turned up many times. The rearrangement links TRBV28 to TRBJ2-3, with D hard to call. Germline CDR1 reads MDHEN; CDR2 reads SYDVKM. This CDR3 is 12 amino acids long. With 4 bases removed from V and 4 bases from J, the gap between germline ends came to 6 bases. The CDR3 reads CASSYAPDTQYF. The CDR3 DNA is TGTGCCAGCAGTTACGCCCCAGATACGCAGTATTTT.

The table lists this clonotype with many counts. V is TRBV3-1 and J is TRBJ2-7, with a weak D call TRBD2 (5 bases). Trimming removed 5 bases at V and 7 bases at J, with 9 bases between. The CDR3 runs to 11 residues. CDR1 and CDR2 (germline): LGHDT, YNNKEL (reference sequence). DNA for the CDR3: TGTGCCAGCAGCAGTGGAGGTGAGCAGTACGTC. It translates to CASSSGGEQYV.

This clonotype was seen repeatedly, ten times or more. V is TRBV3-1 and J is TRBJ2-5; D is perhaps TRBD1 (6 bases). The CDR3 has 13 residues. Per germline, CDR1 LGHDT and CDR2 YNNKEL (reference sequence). V lost 4 bases and J 3 bases, leaving 9 bases between the germline ends. The CDR3 DNA reads as TGTGCCAGCAGCCGCCAGGGGAAAGAGACCCAGTACTTC. Translated, it gives CASSRQGKETQYF.

This clonotype was observed a few times. The V call is TRBV28, the J call TRBJ2-7, with D tentatively TRBD2 (6 bases). The ends were cut back, 6 bases at V and 6 bases at J, with 15 bases in the middle. The CDR3 has 13 residues. The germline V gene has CDR1 MDHEN and CDR2 SYDVKM. CDR3 sequence (DNA): TGTGCCAGCAGCCTCACCCTAGCGTCCGAGCAGTACGTC. Its translation is CASSLTLASEQYV.

The gene calls are TRBV7-9 and TRBJ2-3; D is unclear. This CDR3 spans 13 amino acids. Trimming shortened V by 5 bases and J by 4 bases, and 10 bases separated the two germline ends. Germline lookup yields CDR1 SEHNR and CDR2 FQNEAQ (reference sequence). This chain's CDR3 is CASSRSPPDTQYF. The CDR3 nucleotides are TGTGCCAGCAGCCGCTCGCCCCCAGATACGCAGTATTTT.

This clonotype showed up just a few times. The V call is TRBV11-3, the J call TRBJ2-2, with D possibly matching TRBD1 (5 bases). The CDR3 extends over 15 amino acids. Trimming left V 1 base short and J 4 bases short, with 10 bases between. In germline, CDR1 is SGHNT, CDR2 YENEEA. The CDR3: CASSLAPQGTGELFF. CDR3 DNA sequence: TGTGCCAGCAGCTTAGCACCCCAGGGCACCGGGGAGCTGTTTTTT.

The CDR3 loop is CASSPWVIPSNYGYTF. CDR3 nucleotides: TGTGCCAGCAGTCCATGGGTGATCCCTTCTAACTATGGCTACACCTTC. This sequence joins TRBV28 and TRBJ1-2; D not resolved. The CDR3 runs to 16 residues. Germline CDR1 MDHEN, CDR2 SYDVKM. Trimming shortened V by 5 bases and J by 0 bases, and 16 bases separated the two germline ends.

This clonotype was detected a few times. This chain uses TRBV3-1 with TRBJ2-1; perhaps TRBD1 as D (9 bases). The V end was cut by 3 bases, the J end by 3 bases, with 18 bases between. Germline values: CDR1 LGHDT, CDR2 YNNKEL (reference sequence). This CDR3 spans 17 amino acids. The CDR3 spells CASSQDGGDRVYNEQFF. The CDR3 DNA sequence: TGTGCCAGCAGCCAGGACGGGGGGGACAGGGTCTACAATGAGCAGTTCTTC.

This clonotype was seen at least ten times. The chain links TRBV5-1 to TRBJ1-1; the D gene is possibly TRBD1 (5 bases). With 4 bases removed from V and 7 bases from J, the gap between germline ends came to 17 bases. Germline V lookup: CDR1 SGHRS, CDR2 YFSETQ. This CDR3 comprises 14 residues. In DNA form, the CDR3 reads TGCGCCAGCAGCGGAGGGTCCTCAGGGTTTGAAGCTTTCTTT. Its translation is CASSGGSSGFEAFF.